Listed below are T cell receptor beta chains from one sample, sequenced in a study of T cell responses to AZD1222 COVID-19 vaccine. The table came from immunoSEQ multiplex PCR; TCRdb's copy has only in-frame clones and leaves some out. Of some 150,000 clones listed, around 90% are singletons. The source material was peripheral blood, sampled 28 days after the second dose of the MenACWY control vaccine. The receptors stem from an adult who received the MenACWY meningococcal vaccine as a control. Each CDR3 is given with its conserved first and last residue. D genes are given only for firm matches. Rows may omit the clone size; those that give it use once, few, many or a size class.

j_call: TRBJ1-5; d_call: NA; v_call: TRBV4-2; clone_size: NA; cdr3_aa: CASSREGTDNQPQHF; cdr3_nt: TGTGCCAGCAGCCGTGAGGGGACTGACAATCAGCCCCAGCATTTT
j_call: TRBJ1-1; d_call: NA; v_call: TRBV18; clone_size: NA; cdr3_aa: CASSPDGLMNTEAFF; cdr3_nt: TGTGCCAGCTCACCAGATGGGCTAATGAACACTGAAGCTTTCTTT
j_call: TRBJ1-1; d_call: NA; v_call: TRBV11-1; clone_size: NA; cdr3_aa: CASSYEVRGRGVAFF; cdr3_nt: TGTGCCAGCAGCTATGAGGTTCGGGGGCGCGGTGTAGCTTTCTTT
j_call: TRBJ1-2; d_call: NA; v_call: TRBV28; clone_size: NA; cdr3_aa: CASSLGGTNYGYTF; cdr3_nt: TGTGCCAGCAGTTTGGGAGGTACTAACTATGGCTACACCTTC
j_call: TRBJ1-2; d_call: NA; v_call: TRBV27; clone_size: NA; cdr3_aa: CASSLRTGNGGYTF; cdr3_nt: TGTGCCAGCAGTTTGCGTACAGGGAACGGTGGCTACACCTTC
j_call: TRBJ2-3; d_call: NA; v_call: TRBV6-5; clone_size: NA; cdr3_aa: CASSYGSMRDTQYF; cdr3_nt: TGTGCCAGCAGTTACGGCTCCATGAGAGATACGCAGTATTTT
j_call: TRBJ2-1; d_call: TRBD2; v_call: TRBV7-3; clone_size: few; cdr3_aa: CASSSTSGSNEQFF; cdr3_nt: TGTGCCAGCAGTTCGACTAGCGGAAGCAATGAGCAGTTCTTC
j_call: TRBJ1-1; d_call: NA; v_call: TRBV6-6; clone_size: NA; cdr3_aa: CASSRDQITEAFF; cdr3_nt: TGTGCCAGCAGCAGAGACCAAATCACTGAAGCTTTCTTT
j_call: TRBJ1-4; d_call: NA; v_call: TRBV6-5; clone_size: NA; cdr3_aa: CASSYGNENEKLFF; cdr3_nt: TGTGCCAGCAGTTACGGAAACGAAAATGAAAAACTGTTTTTT
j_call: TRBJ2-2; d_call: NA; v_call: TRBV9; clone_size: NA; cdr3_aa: CASSVARDTGELFF; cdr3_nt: TGTGCCAGCAGCGTAGCTCGGGACACCGGGGAGCTGTTTTTT
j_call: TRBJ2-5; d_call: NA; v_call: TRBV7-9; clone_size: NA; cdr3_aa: CASFGRETQYF; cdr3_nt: TGTGCCAGCTTCGGCAGAGAGACCCAGTACTTC
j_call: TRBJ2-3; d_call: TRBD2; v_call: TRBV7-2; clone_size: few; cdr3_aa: CASSFSGATDTQYF; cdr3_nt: TGTGCCAGCAGCTTTAGCGGGGCCACAGATACGCAGTATTTT
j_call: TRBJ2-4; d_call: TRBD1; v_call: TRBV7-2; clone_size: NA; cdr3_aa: CASSRDRGPSF; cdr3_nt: TGTGCCAGCAGCAGGGACAGGGGACCCAGCTTC
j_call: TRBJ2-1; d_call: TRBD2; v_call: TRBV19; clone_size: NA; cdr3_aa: CASSKPGLLSYNEQFF; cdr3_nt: TGTGCCAGTAGTAAACCGGGACTACTCTCCTACAATGAGCAGTTCTTC
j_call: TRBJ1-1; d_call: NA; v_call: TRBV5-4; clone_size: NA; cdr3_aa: CASAQGSNTEAFF; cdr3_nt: TGTGCCTCGGCCCAGGGGTCCAACACTGAAGCTTTCTTT
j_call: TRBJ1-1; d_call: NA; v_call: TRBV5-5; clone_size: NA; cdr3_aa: CASFRGNTEAFF; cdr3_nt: TGTGCCAGTTTTCGGGGGAACACTGAAGCTTTCTTT
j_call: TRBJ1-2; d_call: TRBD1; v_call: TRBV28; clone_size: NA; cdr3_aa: CASSDTGGYGYTF; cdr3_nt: TGTGCCAGCAGTGATACAGGGGGATATGGCTACACCTTC
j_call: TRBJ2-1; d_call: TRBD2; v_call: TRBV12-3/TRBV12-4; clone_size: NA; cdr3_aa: CASRPDSGGVFF; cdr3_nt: TGTGCCAGCAGACCTGATAGCGGGGGGGTTTTCTTC
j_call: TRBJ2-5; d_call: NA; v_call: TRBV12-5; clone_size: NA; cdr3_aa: CASGTTSGTLQETQYF; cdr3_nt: TGTGCTAGTGGAACAACCTCCGGGACATTACAAGAGACCCAGTACTTC
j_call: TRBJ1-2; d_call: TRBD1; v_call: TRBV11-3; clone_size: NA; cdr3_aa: CASSSDRGQGYTF; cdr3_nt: TGTGCCAGCAGCTCGGACAGGGGGCAAGGCTACACCTTC
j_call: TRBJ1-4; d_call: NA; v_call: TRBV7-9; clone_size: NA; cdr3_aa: CASSRGLNEKLFF; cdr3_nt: TGTGCCAGCAGCAGAGGACTCAATGAAAAACTGTTTTTT
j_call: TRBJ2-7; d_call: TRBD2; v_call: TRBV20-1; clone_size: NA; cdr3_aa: CSASRRGGIYEQYF; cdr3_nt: TGCAGTGCTAGTCGGCGGGGGGGCATTTACGAGCAGTACTTC
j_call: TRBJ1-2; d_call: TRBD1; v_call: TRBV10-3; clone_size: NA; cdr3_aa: CAISDNRGRENYGYTF; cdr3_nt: TGTGCCATCAGTGACAACAGGGGAAGGGAGAACTATGGCTACACCTTC
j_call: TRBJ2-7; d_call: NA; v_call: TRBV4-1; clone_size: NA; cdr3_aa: CASSQTRTAYEQYF; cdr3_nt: TGCGCCAGCAGCCAAACCCGGACAGCGTACGAGCAGTACTTC
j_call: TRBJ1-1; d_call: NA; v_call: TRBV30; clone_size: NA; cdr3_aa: CAWSITGNTEAFF; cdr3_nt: TGTGCCTGGAGTATTACAGGGAACACTGAAGCTTTCTTT
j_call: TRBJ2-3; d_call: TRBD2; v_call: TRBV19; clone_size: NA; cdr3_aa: CASSTGLARITDTQYF; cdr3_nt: TGTGCCAGTAGTACCGGACTAGCGAGGATCACAGATACGCAGTATTTT
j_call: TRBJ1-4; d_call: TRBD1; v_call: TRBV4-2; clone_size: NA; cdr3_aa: CASSQDGQGASEKLFF; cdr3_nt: TGTGCCAGCAGCCAAGATGGCCAGGGGGCAAGCGAAAAACTGTTTTTT
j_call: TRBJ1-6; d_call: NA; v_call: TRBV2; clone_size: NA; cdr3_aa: CASSGPNSPLHF; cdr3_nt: TGTGCCAGCAGCGGGCCCAATTCACCCCTCCACTTT
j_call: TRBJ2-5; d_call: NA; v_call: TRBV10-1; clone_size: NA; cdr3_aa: CASSEGVWETQYF; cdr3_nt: TGCGCCAGCAGTGAAGGGGTGTGGGAGACCCAGTACTTC
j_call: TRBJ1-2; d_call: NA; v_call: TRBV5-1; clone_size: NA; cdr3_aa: CASSLESRVSDGYTF; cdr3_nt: TGCGCCAGCAGCTTAGAATCCAGGGTATCGGATGGCTACACCTTC
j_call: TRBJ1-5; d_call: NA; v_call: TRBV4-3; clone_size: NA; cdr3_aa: CASSPDGNQPQHF; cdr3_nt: TGCGCCAGCAGCCCGGACGGCAATCAGCCCCAGCATTTT
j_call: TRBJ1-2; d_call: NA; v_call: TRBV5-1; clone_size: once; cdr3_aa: CASSLWGQVDYGYTF; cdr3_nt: TGCGCCAGCAGCTTGTGGGGGCAGGTAGACTATGGCTACACCTTC
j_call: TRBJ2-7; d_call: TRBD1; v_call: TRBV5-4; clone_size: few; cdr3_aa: CASSLETGASYEQYF; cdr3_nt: TGTGCCAGCAGCTTGGAAACAGGGGCCAGCTACGAGCAGTACTTC
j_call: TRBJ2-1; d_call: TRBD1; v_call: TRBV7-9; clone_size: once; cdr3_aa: CASSWAGQGLDEQFF; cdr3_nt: TGTGCCAGCAGCTGGGCGGGACAGGGTTTAGATGAGCAGTTCTTC
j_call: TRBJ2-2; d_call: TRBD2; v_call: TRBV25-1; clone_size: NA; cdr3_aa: CANSPDRGEKNTGELFF; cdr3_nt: TGTGCCAACTCCCCGGACCGGGGGGAAAAGAACACCGGGGAGCTGTTTTTT
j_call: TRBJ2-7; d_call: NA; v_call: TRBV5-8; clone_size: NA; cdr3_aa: CASSFRAPYEQYF; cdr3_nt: TGTGCCAGCAGCTTTCGGGCTCCGTACGAGCAGTACTTC
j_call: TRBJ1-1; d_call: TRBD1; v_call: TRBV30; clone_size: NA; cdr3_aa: CAWSLQGGTEAFF; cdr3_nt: TGTGCCTGGAGTCTACAGGGGGGCACTGAAGCTTTCTTT
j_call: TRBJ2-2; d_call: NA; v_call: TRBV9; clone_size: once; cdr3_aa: CASSVDRTGELFF; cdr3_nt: TGTGCCAGCAGCGTAGATCGTACCGGGGAGCTGTTTTTT
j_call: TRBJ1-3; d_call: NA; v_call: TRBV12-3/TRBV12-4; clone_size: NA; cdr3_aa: CASSSGRRNTIYF; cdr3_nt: TGTGCCAGCAGCTCCGGACGGAGAAACACCATATATTTT
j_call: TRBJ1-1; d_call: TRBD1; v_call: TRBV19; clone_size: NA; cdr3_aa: CASSVQQGAEAFF; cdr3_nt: TGTGCCAGTAGTGTGCAACAGGGGGCCGAAGCTTTCTTT
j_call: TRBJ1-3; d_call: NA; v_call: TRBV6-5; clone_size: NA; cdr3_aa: CASSTLGGTGNTIYF; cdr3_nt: TGTGCCAGCAGTACCCTGGGGGGAACTGGAAACACCATATATTTT
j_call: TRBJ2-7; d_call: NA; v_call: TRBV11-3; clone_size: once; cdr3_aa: CASSLVATSYEQYF; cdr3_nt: TGTGCCAGCAGCTTAGTGGCCACCTCCTACGAGCAGTACTTC
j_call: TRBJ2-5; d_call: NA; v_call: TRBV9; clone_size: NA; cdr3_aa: CASSVRDFETQYF; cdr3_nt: TGTGCCAGCAGCGTTAGGGACTTCGAGACCCAGTACTTC
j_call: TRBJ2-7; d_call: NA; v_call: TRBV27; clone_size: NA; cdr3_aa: CASSFYKGYYEQYF; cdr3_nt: TGTGCCAGCAGTTTCTATAAGGGGTACTACGAGCAGTACTTC
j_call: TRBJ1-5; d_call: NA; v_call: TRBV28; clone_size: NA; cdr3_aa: CASSGNSNQPQHF; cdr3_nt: TGTGCCAGCAGTGGCAATAGCAATCAGCCCCAGCATTTT
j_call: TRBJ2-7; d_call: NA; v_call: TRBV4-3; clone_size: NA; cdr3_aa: CASSLAHSAAYEQYF; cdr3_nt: TGCGCCAGCAGCCTAGCACACAGTGCTGCCTACGAGCAGTACTTC
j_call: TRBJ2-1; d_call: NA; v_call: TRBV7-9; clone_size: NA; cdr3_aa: CASSRRLDNEQFF; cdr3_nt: TGTGCCAGCAGCCGTAGACTAGATAATGAGCAGTTCTTC
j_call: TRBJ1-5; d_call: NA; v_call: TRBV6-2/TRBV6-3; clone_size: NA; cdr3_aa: CASSQPGSQHF; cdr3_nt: TGTGCCAGCAGTCAGCCAGGGTCCCAGCATTTT
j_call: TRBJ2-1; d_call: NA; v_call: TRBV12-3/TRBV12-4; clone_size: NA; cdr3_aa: CASSSQSGNEQFF; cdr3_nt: TGTGCCAGCAGTTCCCAATCGGGGAATGAGCAGTTCTTC
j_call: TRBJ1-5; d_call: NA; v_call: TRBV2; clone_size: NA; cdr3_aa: CASSVAVSNQPQHF; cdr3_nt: TGTGCCAGCAGTGTGGCAGTTAGCAATCAGCCCCAGCATTTT
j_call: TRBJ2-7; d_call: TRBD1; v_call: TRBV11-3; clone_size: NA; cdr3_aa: CASSPIWTGHNEQYF; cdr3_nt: TGTGCCAGCAGCCCGATTTGGACAGGGCACAACGAGCAGTACTTC
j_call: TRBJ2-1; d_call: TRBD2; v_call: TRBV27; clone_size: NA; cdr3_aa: CASSPRRGSHNEQFF; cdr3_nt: TGTGCCAGCAGTCCCCGGCGGGGGAGCCACAATGAGCAGTTCTTC
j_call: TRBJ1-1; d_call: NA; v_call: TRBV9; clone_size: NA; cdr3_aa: CASSPGPSDAEAFF; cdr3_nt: TGTGCCAGCAGCCCAGGACCTTCGGATGCTGAAGCTTTCTTT